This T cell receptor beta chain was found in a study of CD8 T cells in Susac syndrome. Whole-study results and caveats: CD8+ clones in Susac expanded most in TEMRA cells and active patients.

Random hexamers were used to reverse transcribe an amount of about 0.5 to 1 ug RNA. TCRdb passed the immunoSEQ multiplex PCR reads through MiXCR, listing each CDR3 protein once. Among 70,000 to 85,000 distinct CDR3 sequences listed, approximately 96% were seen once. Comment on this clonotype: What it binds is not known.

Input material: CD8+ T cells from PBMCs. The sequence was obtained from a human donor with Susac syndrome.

The CDR3 loop is CSVGTPYSNQPQHF. As DNA, the CDR3 is TGCAGCGTTGGGACACCCTATAGCAATCAGCCCCAGCATTTT. This chain links TRBV29-1 with TRBJ1-5, with D perhaps matching TRBD1 (5 bases). The CDR3 is 14 residues long. Germline loops: CDR1 SQVTM, CDR2 ANQGSEA. The V gene lost 4 bases and the J gene lost 0 bases, with 10 bases spanning the gap.